This T cell receptor beta chain is from a study of T cells in Graves' hyperthyroidism and ophthalmopathy. General study results and limits: Separation of ophthalmopathy from stable hyperthyroidism was achieved by a 13 V-J model.

RNA transcripts provided the source from which TCR beta CDR3 regions were amplified. The HTBI set primed first-round TCR CDR3 RT-PCR. In TCRdb, the multiplex PCR reads were re-called with MiXCR into one record per CDR3 protein. The sample carries about 690,000 distinct CDR3 sequences, around a sixth recorded once. Germline values: CDR1 MNHEY, CDR2 SVGEGT. CDR3 length: 13 residues. Trimming left V 5 bases short and J 0 bases short, with 8 bases between. With regard to this clonotype: The antigen remains unidentified.

The chain has TRBV6-2 or TRBV6-3 and TRBJ2-7; D is unclear. The sequenced material came from blood. This TCR was sampled from a man over 45 with Graves' hyperthyroidism. CDR3 sequence reads: CASSELVSYEQYF. The CDR3 DNA is TGTGCCAGCAGTGAGTTAGTCTCCTACGAGCAGTACTTC.